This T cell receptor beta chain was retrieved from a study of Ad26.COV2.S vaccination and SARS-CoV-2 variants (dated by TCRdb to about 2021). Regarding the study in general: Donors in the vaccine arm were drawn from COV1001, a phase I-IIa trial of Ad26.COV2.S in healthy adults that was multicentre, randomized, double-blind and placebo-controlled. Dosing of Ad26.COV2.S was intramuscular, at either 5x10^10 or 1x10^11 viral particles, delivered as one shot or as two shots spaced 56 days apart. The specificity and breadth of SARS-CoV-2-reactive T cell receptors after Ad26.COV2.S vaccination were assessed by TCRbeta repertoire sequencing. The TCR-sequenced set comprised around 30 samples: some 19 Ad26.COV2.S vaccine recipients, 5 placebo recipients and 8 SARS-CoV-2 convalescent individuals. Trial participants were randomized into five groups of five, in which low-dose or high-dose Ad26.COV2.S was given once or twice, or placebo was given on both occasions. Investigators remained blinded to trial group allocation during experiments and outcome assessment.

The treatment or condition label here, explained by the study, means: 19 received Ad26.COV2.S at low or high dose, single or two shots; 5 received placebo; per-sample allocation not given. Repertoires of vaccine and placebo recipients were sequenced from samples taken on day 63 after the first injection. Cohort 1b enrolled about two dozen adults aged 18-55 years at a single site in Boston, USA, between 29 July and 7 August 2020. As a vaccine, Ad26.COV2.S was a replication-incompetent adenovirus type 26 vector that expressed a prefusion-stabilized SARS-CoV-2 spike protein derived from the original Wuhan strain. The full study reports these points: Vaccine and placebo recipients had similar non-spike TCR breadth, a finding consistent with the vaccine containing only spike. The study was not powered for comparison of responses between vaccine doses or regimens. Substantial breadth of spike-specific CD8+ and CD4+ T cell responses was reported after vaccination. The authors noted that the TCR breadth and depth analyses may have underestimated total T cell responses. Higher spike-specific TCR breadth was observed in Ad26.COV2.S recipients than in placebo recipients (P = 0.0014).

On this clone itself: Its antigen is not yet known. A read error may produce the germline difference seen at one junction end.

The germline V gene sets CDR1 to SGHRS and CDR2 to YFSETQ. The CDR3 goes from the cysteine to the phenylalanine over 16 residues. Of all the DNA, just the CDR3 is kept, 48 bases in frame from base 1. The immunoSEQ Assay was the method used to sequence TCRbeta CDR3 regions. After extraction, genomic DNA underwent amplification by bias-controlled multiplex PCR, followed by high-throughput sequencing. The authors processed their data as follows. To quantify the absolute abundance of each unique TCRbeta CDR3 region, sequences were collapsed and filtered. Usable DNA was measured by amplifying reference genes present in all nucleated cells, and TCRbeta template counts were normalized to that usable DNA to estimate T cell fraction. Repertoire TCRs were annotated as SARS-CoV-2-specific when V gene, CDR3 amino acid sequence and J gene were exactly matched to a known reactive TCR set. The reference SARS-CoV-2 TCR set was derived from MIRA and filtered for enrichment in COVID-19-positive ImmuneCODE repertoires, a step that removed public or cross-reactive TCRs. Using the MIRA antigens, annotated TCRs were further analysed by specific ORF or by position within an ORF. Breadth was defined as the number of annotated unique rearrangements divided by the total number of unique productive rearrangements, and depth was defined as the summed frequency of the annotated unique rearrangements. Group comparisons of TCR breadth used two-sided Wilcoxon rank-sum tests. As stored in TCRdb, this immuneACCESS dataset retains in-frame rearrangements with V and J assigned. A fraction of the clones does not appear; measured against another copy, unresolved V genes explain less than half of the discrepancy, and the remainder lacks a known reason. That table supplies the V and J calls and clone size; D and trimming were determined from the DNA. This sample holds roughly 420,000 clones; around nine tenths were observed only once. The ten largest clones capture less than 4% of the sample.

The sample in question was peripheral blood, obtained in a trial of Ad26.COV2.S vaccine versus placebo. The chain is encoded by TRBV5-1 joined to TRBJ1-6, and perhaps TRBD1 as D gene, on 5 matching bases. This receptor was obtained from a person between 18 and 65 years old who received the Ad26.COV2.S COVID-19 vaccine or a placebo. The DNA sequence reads TGCACCAGCAGCTTGGGGGAGAGCTCCTATAATTCACCCCTCCACTTT. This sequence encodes CTSSLGESSYNSPLHF.